A selection of T cell receptor beta chains follows, all from one sample in a study of T cell repertoires in cytomegalovirus infection. Which antigens these TCRs recognize remains unknown. TCRdb re-derived calls from the reads in MiXCR, one entry per CDR3 protein. The sample contains hundreds of thousands of distinct CDR3 sequences, around 30% of which appear only once. The sample here was cultured CD8+ T cells from PBMCs, taken from culture after CMV antigen stimulation. These receptors all come from a human donor in good health (CMV status not recorded). Some clones in this sample may be carry-over from other donors' samples. The CDR3 runs from the conserved cysteine through the conserved F or W. The D gene is left open where the match is weak. Some rows have no size entry. The others give once, few or many, or a class for an expanded clone.

J	D	V	size	DNA	CDR3
TRBJ2-1	-	TRBV5-4	few	TGTGCCAGCAGCTTGAGTCCAGGGGGGGGTTTCAATGAGCAGTTCTTC	CASSLSPGGGFNEQFF
TRBJ2-4	-	TRBV12-3/TRBV12-4	-	TGTGCCAGCAGTTTAGTAATGGGTATGGGCATTCAGTACTTC	CASSLVMGMGIQYF
TRBJ1-1	TRBD1	TRBV7-9	many	TGTGCCAGCAGCGCTCAACAGGGGATGAACACTGAAGCTTTCTTT	CASSAQQGMNTEAFF
TRBJ1-2	-	TRBV6-5	-	TGTGCCAGCAGAATGACAGCCCGAGCTAACTATGGCTACACCTTC	CASRMTARANYGYTF
TRBJ2-1	TRBD2	TRBV7-6	many	TGTGCCAGCAGCTTATGGTCCAGCGGGGGGCTAAATGAGCAGTTCTTC	CASSLWSSGGLNEQFF
TRBJ2-1	TRBD1	TRBV5-1	few	TGCGCCAGCAGCGGAACAGGGGGATACTCCTACAATGAGCAGTTCTTC	CASSGTGGYSYNEQFF
TRBJ2-1	-	TRBV7-4	-	TGTGCCAGCAGCTCGTTGGGGGGGGCTCGGAATGAGCAGTTCTTC	CASSSLGGARNEQFF
TRBJ1-4	TRBD1	TRBV7-9	few	TGTGCCAGCAGCTTAGAAGGGACAGGGGAGCATGAAAAACTGTTTTTT	CASSLEGTGEHEKLFF
TRBJ2-2	-	TRBV6-2/TRBV6-3	few	TGTGCCAGCAGTTATCGGTTATTTCCCGGGGAGCTGTTTTTT	CASSYRLFPGELFF
TRBJ1-6	-	TRBV6-4	few	TGTGCCAGCAGTGACTCGGGGAGCTTTGGCAATTCACCCCTCCACTTT	CASSDSGSFGNSPLHF
TRBJ1-2	TRBD1	TRBV12-3/TRBV12-4	-	TGTGCCAGCACCGAAGGACAGGGTTATGGCTACACCTTC	CASTEGQGYGYTF
TRBJ2-5	-	TRBV4-3	-	TGCGCCAGCAGCCAAGATGGGCCGGACAGACGCCAAGAGACCCAGTACTTC	CASSQDGPDRRQETQYF
TRBJ1-5	TRBD1	TRBV6-5	many	TGTGCCAGCAGAGAACAGGGGGTGAGCAATCAGCCCCAGCATTTT	CASREQGVSNQPQHF
TRBJ2-7	-	TRBV7-6	many	TGTGCCAGCAGCCCCCTTTCCTACGAGCAGTACTTC	CASSPLSYEQYF
TRBJ2-6	-	TRBV11-2	few	TGTGCCAGCAGCTTAGGGCGTAGGGCCCTCTCTGGGGCCAACGTCCTGACTTTC	CASSLGRRALSGANVLTF
TRBJ2-3	TRBD2	TRBV20-1	-	TGCAGTGCTAGCCACAAAGAAAAGAGACTAGCGGGGGGGCCGTTGACAGATACGCAGTATTTT	CSASHKEKRLAGGPLTDTQYF
TRBJ2-2	-	TRBV6-2/TRBV6-3	-	TGTGCCAGCAGCCCGGACCAGTGGGGGCTGTTTTTT	CASSPDQWGLFF
TRBJ2-2	TRBD2	TRBV4-1	-	TGCGCCAGCAGCCAAAGGACTAGCGGGGGGGACGGGGAGCTGTTTTTT	CASSQRTSGGDGELFF
TRBJ2-3	TRBD2	TRBV15	-	TGTGCCACCAGCAGAGATTTTACTAGCGGAGACACAGATACGCAGTATTTT	CATSRDFTSGDTDTQYF
TRBJ1-2	-	TRBV19	-	TGTGCCAGTAGTATCTATCGGATGAGAACAGGCTACACCTTC	CASSIYRMRTGYTF
TRBJ1-1	-	TRBV24-1	-	TGTGCCACCAGTGATTTGCCGGGACATAAGAACACTGAAGCTTTCTTT	CATSDLPGHKNTEAFF
TRBJ1-4	-	TRBV28	few	TGTGCCAGCAGTTCGGACGGTGAGGAAATTAATGAAAAACTGTTTTTT	CASSSDGEEINEKLFF
TRBJ2-5	TRBD2	TRBV6-2/TRBV6-3	few	TGTGCCAGCAGTTACTATCCGGGAGGGAAAGAGACCCAGTACTTC	CASSYYPGGKETQYF
TRBJ2-1	TRBD1	TRBV7-8	many	TGTGCCAGCAGCCAAAGGCGGACAGGAGACAATGAGCAGTTCTTC	CASSQRRTGDNEQFF
TRBJ1-5	-	TRBV5-6	-	TGTGCCAGCAGCTTGAAGCGGAGTAGCAATCAGCCCCAGCATTTT	CASSLKRSSNQPQHF
TRBJ2-2	TRBD2	TRBV7-9	few	TGTGCCAGCAGCCCCGGAGCGGGGGCGAACACCGGGGAGCTGTTTTTT	CASSPGAGANTGELFF
TRBJ2-3	-	TRBV7-2	few	TGTGCCAGCAGCTTAGCCCGGGTGCCTCCCACAGATACGCAGTATTTT	CASSLARVPPTDTQYF
TRBJ2-3	-	TRBV7-8	many	TGTGCCAGCAGCCCCCCCATGGGGGTAACAGATACGCAGTATTTT	CASSPPMGVTDTQYF
TRBJ2-3	TRBD2	TRBV28	few	TGTGCCAGCAGTTTGTCGGGGACTAGCGGGGGCTGGGCAGATACGCAGTATTTT	CASSLSGTSGGWADTQYF
TRBJ2-3	-	TRBV4-3	-	TGCGCCAGCAGCCAATCGGCGGGGTCGGATACGCAGTATTTT	CASSQSAGSDTQYF
TRBJ2-1	-	TRBV10-3	many	TGTGCCATCAGTGAGTCGATGGGGGGCTCCTACAATGAGCAGTTCTTC	CAISESMGGSYNEQFF
TRBJ1-1	TRBD1	TRBV27	-	TGTGCCAGCAGTTTATTCAAGGGACAGGGAGACACTGAAGCTTTCTTT	CASSLFKGQGDTEAFF
TRBJ2-3	TRBD2	TRBV6-5	-	TGTGCCAGCAGTTACAGATGGCTTGTTAGCGGGCGGGGCACAGATACGCAGTATTTT	CASSYRWLVSGRGTDTQYF
TRBJ2-5	-	TRBV7-9	-	TGTGCCAGCAGCTTAGCAACAGTCCAAGAGACCCAGTACTTC	CASSLATVQETQYF
TRBJ2-4	-	TRBV5-1	-	TGCGCCAGCAGTTTAGGGGAAGGCAAAAACATTCAGTACTTC	CASSLGEGKNIQYF
TRBJ1-2	-	TRBV15	-	TGTGCCACCAGCAGAGATGAGGGGGGCAGGAATGGCTACACCTTC	CATSRDEGGRNGYTF
TRBJ1-2	-	TRBV7-9	many	TGTGCCAGCAGCCACAGTAATCTCCTAGACTATGGCTACACCTTC	CASSHSNLLDYGYTF
TRBJ1-5	-	TRBV5-4	-	TGTGCCAGCAGCGTGACAGGCGAACAGCCCCAGCATTTT	CASSVTGEQPQHF
TRBJ1-5	-	TRBV29-1	-	TGCAGCGTTGTCACCGGTCCCCCCGACAATCAGCCCCAGCATTTT	CSVVTGPPDNQPQHF
TRBJ2-1	-	TRBV6-1	few	TGTGCCAGCAGTGAAGCGAATTTCGATGAGCAGTTCTTC	CASSEANFDEQFF
TRBJ2-3	TRBD1	TRBV7-8	many	TGTGCCAGCAGCTTAGGTTACAGGGGGAGAGATACGCAGTATTTT	CASSLGYRGRDTQYF